This record covers a single TCR beta chain. The data were taken from a study of blood T cell repertoires in COVID-19. About the research overall: From the United States, Italy and Spain came samples of acute and convalescent COVID-19. The cDNA or gDNA used as material had been derived from T cells, B-cell-depleted T cells, or PBMCs.

Assay used: immunoSEQ multiplex PCR; TCRdb lists only in-frame clones, some missing. Of tens of thousands of clones in the sample, roughly 79% were seen once. Germline trimming cut 0 bases from V and 4 bases from J; bases unmatched to any gene: 5. This CDR3 is 15 amino acids long. From germline, CDR1 is SGHTA and CDR2 FQGNSA. The Seattle patients, enrolled during active infection, were followed longitudinally. The chain links TRBV7-2 to TRBJ1-2, with 7 bases aligning to TRBD1. The receptor's source is a man older than 75 with COVID-19, enrolled during active disease. Sample: peripheral blood. CDR3 protein: CASSLADRVVYGYTF. CDR3 DNA: TGTGCCAGCAGCTTAGCAGACAGGGTTGTCTATGGCTACACCTTC.